This record concerns one T cell receptor beta chain sequence. Ten immunoSEQ deep assay plates held the unsorted PBMC DNA. TCRdb's table, derived via immunoSEQ multiplex PCR, lists solely in-frame clones and lacks some. This sample has approximately 480,000 clones; about 79% occur once, and the top ten carry around an eighth. The data belong to a study of shared clonotypes between healthy human individuals. Free of recent acute infections or vaccinations, the donors were healthy HIV-negative adults. When samples were unsorted, tens of millions of PBMCs were used for genomic DNA. The CDR3 totals 13 residues. The germline V gene encodes CDR1 SEHNR and CDR2 FQNEAQ (reference sequence). V lost 5 bases to trimming and J lost 5 bases, with 12 bases between them.

This receptor was taken from a woman in her 40s in good health. Some clones in this sample may be carry-over from other donors' samples. Input material: PBMCs. The V and J genes are TRBV7-9 and TRBJ2-5; D not resolved. CDR3 in DNA: TGTGCCAGCAGCCAAAATCAGGCGGAGACCCAGTACTTC. Protein sequence: CASSQNQAETQYF.